The clone carrying this TCR beta chain appeared many times. Its matching antigen is unknown. The sample originates from a study of CD8 T cells in ankylosing spondylitis. Study-wide results and limits: A number of the motif variants had already been described in reactive arthritis synovial fluid and blood. A TCR beta motif made of several highly homologous variants seemed typical of ankylosing spondylitis blood. Reportedly, disease-linked clones are significantly enriched in ankylosing spondylitis patients' matched synovial fluid. Disease-associated clonotypes exhibited CD8+ identity and were relatively infrequent in peripheral blood.

TCRdb analysed the 5' RACE reads with MiXCR anew, one entry per CDR3 protein. This table has 330,000 or so distinct CDR3 sequences, 6.5% to 10% appearing once. Material for sequencing was blood, either unsorted or a sorted T cell fraction (not recorded which). The origin of this receptor is a male donor with ankylosing spondylitis.

CDR3 bases: TGTGCCAGCAGCCTAAGGGGCGGGGAGCTGTTTTTT. Translated, it gives CASSLRGGELFF. The chain is built from TRBV7-2 and TRBJ2-2; D is perhaps TRBD1 (5 bases). The germline V gene has CDR1 SGHTA and CDR2 FQGNSA. The V and J ends lost 5 bases and 7 bases respectively, with 8 bases between them. CDR3 length: 12 amino acids.